These 2 T cell receptor beta chains originate from one sample sequenced in a study of shared clonotypes between healthy human individuals. The protocol was immunoSEQ multiplex PCR, while the TCRdb copy is restricted to in-frame clones and leaves out a portion. The sample shows millions of clones, approximately 93% of them seen only once. Sequencing input: naive CD4+ T cells from PBMCs. Subset specified: CD45RA+ positively selected. The receptor source for this set is a young man in good health. Some clones in this sample may be carry-over from other donors' samples.

The chain combines TRBV30 with TRBJ2-7; TRBD2 matches at 8 bases. This CDR3 is built from 15 residues. Germline lookup yields CDR1 GTSNPN and CDR2 SVGIG (reference sequence). The V segment lost 2 bases and the J segment 2 bases; nucleotides outside the gene matches: 8. DNA for the CDR3: TGTGCCTGGAGTTCCCTAAAGCGGGAGCCCTACGAGCAGTACTTC. Translation: CAWSSLKREPYEQYF.

This clone has just one count. This CDR3 is also generated by other DNA sequences in the sample. The chain combines TRBV2 with TRBJ1-1; D gene unclear. The length of the CDR3 is 13 residues. V lost 5 bases to trimming and J lost 1 base, with 8 bases between them. Germline V gives CDR1 SNHLY, CDR2 FYNNEI. The CDR3 DNA is TGTGCCAGCAGTTCCGACAAGAACACTGAAGCTTTCTTT. This translates into CASSSDKNTEAFF.